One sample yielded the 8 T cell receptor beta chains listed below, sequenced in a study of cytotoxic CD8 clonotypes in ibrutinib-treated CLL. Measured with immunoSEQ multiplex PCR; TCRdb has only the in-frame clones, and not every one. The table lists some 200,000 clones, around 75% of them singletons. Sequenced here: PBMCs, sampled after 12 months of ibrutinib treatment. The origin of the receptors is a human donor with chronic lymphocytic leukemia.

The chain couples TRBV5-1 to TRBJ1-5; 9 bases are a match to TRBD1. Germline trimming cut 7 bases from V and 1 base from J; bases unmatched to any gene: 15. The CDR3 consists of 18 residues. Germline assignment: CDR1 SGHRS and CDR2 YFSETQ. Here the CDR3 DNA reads TGCGCCAGCGCTGCTGGCCCGCCGGGACAGGGCAGCAATCAGCCCCAGCATTTT. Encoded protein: CASAAGPPGQGSNQPQHF.

The CDR3 coding sequence is TGTGCCAGCAGCTTACAGCCCGGATATAATCAGCCCCAGCATTTT. This codes for CASSLQPGYNQPQHF. This chain joins TRBV7-2 and TRBJ1-5, with unresolved D. The CDR3 spans 15 residues. Germline-derived CDR1 and CDR2 are SGHTA and FQGNSA. Trimming took off 2 bases at V and 4 bases at J, with 12 bases between the two ends.

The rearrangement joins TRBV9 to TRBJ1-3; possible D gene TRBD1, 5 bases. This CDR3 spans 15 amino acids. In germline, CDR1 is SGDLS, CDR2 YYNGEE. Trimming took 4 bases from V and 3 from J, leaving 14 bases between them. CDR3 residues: CASSWDAGRGNTIYF. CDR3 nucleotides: TGTGCCAGCAGCTGGGACGCAGGACGTGGAAACACCATATATTTT. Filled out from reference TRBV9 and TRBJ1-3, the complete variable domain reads DSGVTQTPKHLITATGQRVTLRCSPRSGDLSVYWYQQSLDQGLQFLIQYYNGEERAKGNILERFSAQQFPDLHSELNLSSLELGDSALYFCASSWDAGRGNTIYFGEGSWLTVV.

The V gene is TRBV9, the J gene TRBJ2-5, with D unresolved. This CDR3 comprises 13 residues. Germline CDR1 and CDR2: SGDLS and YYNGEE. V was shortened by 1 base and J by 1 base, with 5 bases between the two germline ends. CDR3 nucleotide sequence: TGTGCCAGCAGCGTACTTGCCCAAGAGACCCAGTACTTC. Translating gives CASSVLAQETQYF.

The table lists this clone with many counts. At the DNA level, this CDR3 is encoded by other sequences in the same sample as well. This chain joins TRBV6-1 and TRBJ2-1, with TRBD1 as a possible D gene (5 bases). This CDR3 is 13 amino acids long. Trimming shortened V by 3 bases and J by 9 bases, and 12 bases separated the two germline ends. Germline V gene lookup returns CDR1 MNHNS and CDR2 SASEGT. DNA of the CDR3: TGTGCCAGCAGTGATCAGGGCCCGGGTGAGCAGTTCTTC. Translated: CASSDQGPGEQFF.

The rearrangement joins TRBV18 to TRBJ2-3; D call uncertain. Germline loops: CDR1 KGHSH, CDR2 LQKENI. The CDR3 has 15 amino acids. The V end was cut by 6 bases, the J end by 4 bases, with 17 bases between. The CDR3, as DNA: TGTGCCAGCTCGGGTCTCTCCTCCCTTTCAGATACGCAGTATTTT. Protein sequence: CASSGLSSLSDTQYF.

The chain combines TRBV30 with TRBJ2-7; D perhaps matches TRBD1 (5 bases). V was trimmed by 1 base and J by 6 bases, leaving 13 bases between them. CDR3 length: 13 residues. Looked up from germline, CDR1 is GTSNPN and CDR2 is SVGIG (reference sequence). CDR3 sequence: CAWSASRVLEQYF. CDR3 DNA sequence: TGTGCCTGGAGTGCCTCCAGGGTACTCGAGCAGTACTTC.

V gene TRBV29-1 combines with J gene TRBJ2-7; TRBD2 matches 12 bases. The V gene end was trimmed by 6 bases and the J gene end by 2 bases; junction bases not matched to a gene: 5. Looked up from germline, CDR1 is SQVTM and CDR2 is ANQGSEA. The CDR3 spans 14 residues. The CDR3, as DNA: TGCAGCGTATATGGACTAGCGGGAACCTACGAGCAGTACTTC. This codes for CSVYGLAGTYEQYF.